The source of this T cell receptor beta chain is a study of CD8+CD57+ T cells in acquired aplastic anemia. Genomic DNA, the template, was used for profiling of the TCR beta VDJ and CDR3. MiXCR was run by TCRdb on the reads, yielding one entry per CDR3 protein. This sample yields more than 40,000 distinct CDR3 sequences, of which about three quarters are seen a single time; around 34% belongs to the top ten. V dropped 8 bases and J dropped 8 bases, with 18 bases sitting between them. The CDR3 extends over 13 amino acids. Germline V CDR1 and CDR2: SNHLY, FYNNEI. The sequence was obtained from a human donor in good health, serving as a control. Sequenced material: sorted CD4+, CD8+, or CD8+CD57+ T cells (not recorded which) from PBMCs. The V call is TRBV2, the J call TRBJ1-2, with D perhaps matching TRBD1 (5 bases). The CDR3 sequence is CASRGSSSRGYTF. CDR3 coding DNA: TGTGCCAGCCGGGGGTCCTCCTCTCGGGGCTACACCTTC.